This T cell receptor (beta chain) derives from a study of T cells after yellow fever vaccination. Overall study results and limits: Overall, a small share of clonotypes was seen in both CD4 and CD8 compartments. Weaker overall was a secondary response that nonetheless peaked faster, on day 5 versus 15. Clones from primary vaccination mostly reappeared after the booster (less than 98% CD4, 88% CD8).

At least ten counts were recorded for this clonotype. No antigen is known for it. Germline assignment: CDR1 GTSNPN and CDR2 SVGIG (reference sequence). The CDR3 has 15 residues. V was trimmed by 4 bases and J by 0 bases, leaving 14 bases between them. They built TCR cDNA with 5'RACE template switching, a step that put in a universal primer site and UMIs. TCRdb re-called the 5' RACE reads with MiXCR, one entry per CDR3 protein. The repertoire holds tens of thousands of distinct CDR3 sequences, with roughly 7.7% as singletons. The TCR was taken from a man aged 30-40 years who received the YFV17D yellow fever vaccine. V usage is TRBV30 and J usage is TRBJ2-3, with a weak D call TRBD2 (5 bases). The starting material was CD8+ T cells sorted from PBMCs, obtained on the day of the yellow fever booster vaccination. CDR3 loop: CAWNPTEASTDTQYF. The CDR3 DNA is TGTGCCTGGAATCCGACGGAGGCTAGCACAGATACGCAGTATTTT.